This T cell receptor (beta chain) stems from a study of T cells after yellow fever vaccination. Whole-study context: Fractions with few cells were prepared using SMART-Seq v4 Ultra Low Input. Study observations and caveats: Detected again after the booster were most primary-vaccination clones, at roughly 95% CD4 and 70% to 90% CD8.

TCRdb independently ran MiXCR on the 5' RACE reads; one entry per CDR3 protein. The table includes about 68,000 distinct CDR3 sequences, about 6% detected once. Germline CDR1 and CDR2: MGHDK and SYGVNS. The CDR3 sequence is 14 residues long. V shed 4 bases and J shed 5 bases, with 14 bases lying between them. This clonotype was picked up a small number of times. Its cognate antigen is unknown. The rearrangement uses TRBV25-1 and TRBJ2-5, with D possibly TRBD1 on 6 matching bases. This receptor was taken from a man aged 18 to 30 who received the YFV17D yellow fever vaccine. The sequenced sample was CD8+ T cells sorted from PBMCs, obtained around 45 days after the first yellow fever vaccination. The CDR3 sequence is CASSGRQDRETQYF. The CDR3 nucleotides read TGTGCCAGCAGTGGCCGACAGGACCGGGAGACCCAGTACTTC.